The 2 T cell receptor beta chains given below trace back to one sample, sequenced in a study of cytomegalovirus exposure and HLA in healthy donors. The PCR employed 60 Vbeta primers together with 13 Jbeta primers. The assay was immunoSEQ multiplex PCR, and TCRdb's table has in-frame clones only and misses some. Among roughly 120,000 clones, 80% were seen once, and the ten largest hold under 3.5%. Sequenced input: PBMCs. These receptors were taken from a male donor in good health and CMV-seronegative.

V is TRBV6-1 and J is TRBJ1-4; D possibly corresponds to TRBD1 (5 bases). Germline V lookup: CDR1 MNHNS, CDR2 SASEGT. The V end was cut by 6 bases, the J end by 3 bases, with 14 bases between. The CDR3 contains 15 residues. The CDR3 nucleotides are TGTGCCAGCAGCTCACCTGGGGCCTCTAATGAAAAACTGTTTTTT. Protein: CASSSPGASNEKLFF.

The chain carries TRBV7-3 and TRBJ2-3; a weak D match, TRBD2 (7 bases). CDR1 is SGHTA and CDR2 is FQGTGA in the germline V gene. V lost 2 bases and J 4 bases, leaving 16 bases between the germline ends. CDR3 size: 16 residues. The CDR3 region is CASSLFGGASPDTQYF. In DNA, the CDR3 is TGTGCCAGCAGCTTATTTGGGGGGGCCTCCCCAGATACGCAGTATTTT. Drawing the rest from reference TRBV7-3 and TRBJ2-3, the complete variable domain is GAGVSQTPSNKVTEKGKYVELRCDPISGHTALYWYRQSLGQGPEFLIYFQGTGAADDSGLPNDRFFAVRPEGSVSTLKIQRTERGDSAVYLCASSLFGGASPDTQYFGPGTRLTVL.